This T cell receptor (beta chain) was found in a study of vaccination effects on CD4 cells after COVID-19. Study observations and caveats: The study dataset contains few convalescent patients and includes no early post-infection timepoints. Healthy vaccinees' vaccine-induced clones included only 1 of 255 that recognized common cold coronaviruses.

This CDR3 spans 15 amino acids. Trimming cost V 1 base and J 0 bases, with 7 bases left between them. Germline lookup yields CDR1 MGHRA and CDR2 YSYEKL. This table comes from immunoSEQ multiplex PCR, and its TCRdb copy is limited to in-frame clones, with some not included. This table has about 31,000 clones, around 75% appearing once. This clone was observed once. Its antigen is still unknown. Using viral peptide pools, the ViraFEST assay grew out antigen-specific CD4+ T cells prior to sequencing. Culture lasted under 13 days before CD4+ T cell isolation. Two doses of BNT162b2 or mRNA-1273 vaccine were administered to participants. Cultures of under 2.5 million PBMC per well contained around 10 IU/ml IL-2 plus 10 ug/ml peptides. On day 3 and again on day 7, half the medium was replaced with IL-2 medium.

The sequencing used CD4+ T cells from PBMCs cultured with HCoV-229E spike peptides, collected after COVID-19 vaccination. This chain links TRBV4-1 with TRBJ1-3; D uncertain. The receptor was derived from a human donor who received a COVID-19 vaccine. The CDR3 spells CASSQGRLSGNTIYF. The CDR3 region has the DNA TGCGCCAGCAGCCAAGGAAGGCTCTCTGGAAACACCATATATTTT.